This entry is about one TCR beta chain. The antigen it binds to is not known. Base qualities are not at hand, and no much larger clone is one base apart. Via the germline V gene, CDR1 is KGHDR and CDR2 SFDVKD. The CDR3 numbers 14 residues from cysteine through phenylalanine. Only the CDR3 DNA stays, 42 bases, in frame from base 1. Clipping removes 3 bases from V and 6 bases from J, with 3 as the unmatched junction base count. The immunoSEQ Assay, a bias-controlled multiplex PCR, was used to amplify TCRbeta CDR3 regions from genomic DNA. Processing in the source paper ran as follows. The number of nucleated cells in each sample was estimated by amplification of reference gene primers within the assay. To quantify the absolute abundance of each unique TCRbeta CDR3 rearrangement, sequence reads were collapsed and filtered. For each sample, productive Simpson clonality was calculated as the square root of Simpson's diversity index across productive rearrangements. As stored in TCRdb, this immuneACCESS dataset retains in-frame rearrangements with V and J assigned. A fraction of the clones does not appear; measured against another copy, unresolved V genes explain less than half of the discrepancy, and the remainder lacks a known reason. The D gene and trimming were derived from the DNA, and the V and J assignments and clone size from that table. Present in this sample are 85,000 to 110,000 clones, 70% to 90% of which were seen just once. The biggest ten clones account for under 4% of the sample.

Each collaborating institution followed its own protocols to collect whole blood in K2EDTA tubes. For TCRbeta analysis, collaborators shipped samples as frozen whole blood, isolated PBMCs, or DNA extracted from either of those sample types. The sample comes from a study of blood T cell repertoires in COVID-19 (dated by TCRdb to between 2020 and 2021). In terms of the full investigation: Collaborator samples came from the United States, Italy and Spain and covered acute and convalescent phases of COVID-19. The dataset comprised deeply sampled blood TCRbeta repertoires from subjects exposed to, actively infected with, or recovered from COVID-19. Where HLA class I and class II types were available, the types were taken from metadata supplied by the sample provider, not from assay-based typing. The repertoires were released in a freely available public database intended as a resource for research on the immune response to SARS-CoV-2. The prospective study material was composed of cDNA or gDNA derived from T cells, B-cell-depleted T cells, or PBMCs. The sample metadata nearly always contained a de-identified subject ID, COVID-19 status, age in years and sex. Samples came from the ongoing ImmuneRACE study (first 160 participants) plus 1,254 subjects from 6 global collaborators. Study-wide findings and limitations: The amount of clinical and demographic metadata varied by source and participant and was provided uncurated.

The chain is encoded by TRBV24-1 joined to TRBJ2-2; 7 junctional bases match TRBD1. The sequenced material came from peripheral blood. This clonotype was obtained from a man aged 45-65 years in a cohort sampled during active COVID-19. For the CDR3, the sequence is CATSDPTGSGELFF. The nucleotides read TGTGCCACCAGTGATCCGACAGGGTCCGGGGAGCTGTTTTTT.